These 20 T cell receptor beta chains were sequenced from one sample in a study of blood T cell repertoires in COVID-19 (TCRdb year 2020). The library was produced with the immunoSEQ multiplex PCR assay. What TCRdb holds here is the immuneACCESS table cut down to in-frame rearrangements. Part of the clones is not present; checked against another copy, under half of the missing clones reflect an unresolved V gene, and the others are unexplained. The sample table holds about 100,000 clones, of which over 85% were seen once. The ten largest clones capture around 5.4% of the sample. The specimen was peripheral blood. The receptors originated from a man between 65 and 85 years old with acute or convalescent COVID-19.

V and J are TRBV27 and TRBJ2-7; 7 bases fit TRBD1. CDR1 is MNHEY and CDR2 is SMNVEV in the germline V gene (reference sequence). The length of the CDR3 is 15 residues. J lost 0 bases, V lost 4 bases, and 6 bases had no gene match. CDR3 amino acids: CASSSHGTVSYEQYF. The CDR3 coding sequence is TGTGCCAGCAGTTCCCACGGGACAGTCTCCTACGAGCAGTACTTC.

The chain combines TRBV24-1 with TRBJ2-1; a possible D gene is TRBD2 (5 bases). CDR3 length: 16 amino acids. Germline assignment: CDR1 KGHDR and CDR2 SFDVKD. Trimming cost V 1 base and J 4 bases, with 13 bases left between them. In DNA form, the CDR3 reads TGTGCCACCAGTGATTTTTCCGCTCGGGGATACAATGAGCAGTTCTTC. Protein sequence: CATSDFSARGYNEQFF.

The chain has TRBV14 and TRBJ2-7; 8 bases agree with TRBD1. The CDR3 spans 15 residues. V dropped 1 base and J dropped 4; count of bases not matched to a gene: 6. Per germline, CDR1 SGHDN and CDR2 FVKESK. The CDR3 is CASSQVQGAKYEQYF. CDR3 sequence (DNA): TGTGCCAGCAGCCAAGTTCAGGGGGCAAAGTACGAGCAGTACTTC.

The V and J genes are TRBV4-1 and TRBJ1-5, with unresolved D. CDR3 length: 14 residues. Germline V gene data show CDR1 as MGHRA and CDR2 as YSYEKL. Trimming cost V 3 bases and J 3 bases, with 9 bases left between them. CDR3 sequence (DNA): TGCGCCAGCAGCCAGCACAGCTTCAATCAGCCCCAGCATTTT. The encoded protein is CASSQHSFNQPQHF.

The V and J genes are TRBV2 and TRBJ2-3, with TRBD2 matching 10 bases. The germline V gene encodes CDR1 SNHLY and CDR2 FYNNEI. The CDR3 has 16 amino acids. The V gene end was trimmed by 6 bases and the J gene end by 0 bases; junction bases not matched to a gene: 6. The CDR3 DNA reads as TGTGCCAGCAGAAGCGGGAGGGGGCCTAGCACAGATACGCAGTATTTT. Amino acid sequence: CASRSGRGPSTDTQYF.

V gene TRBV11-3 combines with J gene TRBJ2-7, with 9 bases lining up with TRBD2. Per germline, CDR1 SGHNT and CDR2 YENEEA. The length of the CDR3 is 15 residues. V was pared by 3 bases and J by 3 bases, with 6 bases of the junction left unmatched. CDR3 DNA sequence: TGTGCCAGCAGCTTTTCTAGCGGGGCCTTCTACGAGCAGTACTTC. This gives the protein CASSFSSGAFYEQYF.

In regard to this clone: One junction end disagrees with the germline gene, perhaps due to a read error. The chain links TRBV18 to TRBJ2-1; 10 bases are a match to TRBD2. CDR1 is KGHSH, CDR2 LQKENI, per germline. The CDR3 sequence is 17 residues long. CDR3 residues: CASSPRTSGVSYNEQFF. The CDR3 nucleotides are TGTGCCAGCTCCCCACGGACTAGCGGAGTGTCCTACAATGAGCAGTTCTTC.

DNA for the CDR3: TGTGCCAGCAGCGCTCTAACTAGCGGCTTTACCTACGAGCAGTACTTC. This encodes CASSALTSGFTYEQYF. The genes are TRBV7-9 and TRBJ2-7; 8 nucleotides line up with TRBD2. The CDR3 covers 16 residues. J gave up 2 bases and V 5 bases, and 11 bases lay outside the gene matches. The V gene's germline CDR1 is SEHNR and CDR2 FQNEAQ (reference sequence).

CDR3 nucleotide sequence: TGTGCCAGCAGCGTAGGGAACGGGAGGTGGACAGATACGCAGTATTTT. It codes for CASSVGNGRWTDTQYF. V usage is TRBV9 and J usage is TRBJ2-3; 7 bases are shared with TRBD2. The V gene's germline CDR1 is SGDLS and CDR2 YYNGEE. J gave up 3 bases and V 0 bases, and 7 bases lay outside the gene matches. This CDR3 region has 16 residues.

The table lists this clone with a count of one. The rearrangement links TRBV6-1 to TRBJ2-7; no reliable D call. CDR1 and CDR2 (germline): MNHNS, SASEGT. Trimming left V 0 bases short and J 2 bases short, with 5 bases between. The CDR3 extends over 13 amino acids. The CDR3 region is CASSEARTYEQYF. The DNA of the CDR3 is TGTGCCAGCAGTGAAGCCAGAACCTACGAGCAGTACTTC.

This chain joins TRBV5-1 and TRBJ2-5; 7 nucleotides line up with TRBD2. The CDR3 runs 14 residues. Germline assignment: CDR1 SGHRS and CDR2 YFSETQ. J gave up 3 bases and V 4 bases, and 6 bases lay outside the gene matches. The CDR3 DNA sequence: TGCGCCAGCAGCATCGGGGGAGGGAAAGAGACCCAGTACTTC. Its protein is CASSIGGGKETQYF.

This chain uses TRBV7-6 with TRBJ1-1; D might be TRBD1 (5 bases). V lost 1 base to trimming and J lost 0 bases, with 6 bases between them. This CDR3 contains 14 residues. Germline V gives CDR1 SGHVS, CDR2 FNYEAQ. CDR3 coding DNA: TGTGCCAGCAGCTTAGGGGACTTGAACACTGAAGCTTTCTTT. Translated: CASSLGDLNTEAFF. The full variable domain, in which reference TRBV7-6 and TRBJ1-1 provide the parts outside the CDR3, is GAGVSQSPRYKVTKRGQDVALRCDPISGHVSLYWYRQALGQGPEFLTYFNYEAQQDKSGLPNDRFSAERPEGSISTLTIQRTEQRDSAMYRCASSLGDLNTEAFFGQGTRLTVV.

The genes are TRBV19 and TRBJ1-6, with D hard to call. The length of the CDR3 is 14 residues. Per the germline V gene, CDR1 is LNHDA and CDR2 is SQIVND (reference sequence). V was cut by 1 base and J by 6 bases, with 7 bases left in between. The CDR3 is CASSIAGLNSPLHF. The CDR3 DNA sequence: TGTGCCAGTAGTATAGCTGGGCTTAATTCACCCCTCCACTTT.

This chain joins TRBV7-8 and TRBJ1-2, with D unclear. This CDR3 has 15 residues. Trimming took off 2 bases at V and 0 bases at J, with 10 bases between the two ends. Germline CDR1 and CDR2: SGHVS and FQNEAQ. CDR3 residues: CASSLSWESNYGYTF. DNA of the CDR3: TGTGCCAGCAGCTTAAGTTGGGAGTCTAACTATGGCTACACCTTC.

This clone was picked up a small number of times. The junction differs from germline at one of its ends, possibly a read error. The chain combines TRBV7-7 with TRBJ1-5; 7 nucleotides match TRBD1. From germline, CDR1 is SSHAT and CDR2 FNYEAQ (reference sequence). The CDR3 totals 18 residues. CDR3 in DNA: TGTGCTAGCAGCTTACGGGTTTCCCAGGGGGTTAGCAATCAGCCCCAGCATTTT. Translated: CASSLRVSQGVSNQPQHF.

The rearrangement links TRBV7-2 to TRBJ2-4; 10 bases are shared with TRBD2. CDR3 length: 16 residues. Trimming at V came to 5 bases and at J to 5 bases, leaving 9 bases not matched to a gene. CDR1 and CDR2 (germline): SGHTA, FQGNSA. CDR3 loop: CASSGAPSGGENIQYF. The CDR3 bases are TGTGCCAGCAGCGGAGCCCCAAGCGGGGGGGAAAACATTCAGTACTTC.

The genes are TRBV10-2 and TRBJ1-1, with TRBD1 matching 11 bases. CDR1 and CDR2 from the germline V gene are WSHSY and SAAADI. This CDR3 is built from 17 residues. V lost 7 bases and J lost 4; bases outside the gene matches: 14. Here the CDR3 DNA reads TGCGCCAGCACCCGGGACAGGGGGTTCGGTCTGAGCACTGAAGCTTTCTTT. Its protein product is CASTRDRGFGLSTEAFF.

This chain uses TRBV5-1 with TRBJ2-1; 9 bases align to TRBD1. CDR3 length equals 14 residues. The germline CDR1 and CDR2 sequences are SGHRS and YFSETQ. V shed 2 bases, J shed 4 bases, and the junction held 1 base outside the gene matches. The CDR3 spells CASSFGQGYNEQFF. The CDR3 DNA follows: TGCGCCAGCAGCTTCGGACAGGGGTACAATGAGCAGTTCTTC.

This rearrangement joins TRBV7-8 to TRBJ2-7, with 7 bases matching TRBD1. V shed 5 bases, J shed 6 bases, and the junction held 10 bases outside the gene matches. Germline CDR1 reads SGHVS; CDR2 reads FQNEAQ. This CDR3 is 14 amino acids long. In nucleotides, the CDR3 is TGTGCCAGCAGCCACCGGGACAGTCTAATCGAGCAGTACTTC. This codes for CASSHRDSLIEQYF.

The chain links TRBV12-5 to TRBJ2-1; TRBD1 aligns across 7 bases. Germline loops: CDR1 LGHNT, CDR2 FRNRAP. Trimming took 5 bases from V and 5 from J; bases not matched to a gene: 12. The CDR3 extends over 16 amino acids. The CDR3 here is CASGPTPGQQDNEQFF. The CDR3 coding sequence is TGTGCTAGTGGTCCGACTCCGGGACAGCAAGACAATGAGCAGTTCTTC.